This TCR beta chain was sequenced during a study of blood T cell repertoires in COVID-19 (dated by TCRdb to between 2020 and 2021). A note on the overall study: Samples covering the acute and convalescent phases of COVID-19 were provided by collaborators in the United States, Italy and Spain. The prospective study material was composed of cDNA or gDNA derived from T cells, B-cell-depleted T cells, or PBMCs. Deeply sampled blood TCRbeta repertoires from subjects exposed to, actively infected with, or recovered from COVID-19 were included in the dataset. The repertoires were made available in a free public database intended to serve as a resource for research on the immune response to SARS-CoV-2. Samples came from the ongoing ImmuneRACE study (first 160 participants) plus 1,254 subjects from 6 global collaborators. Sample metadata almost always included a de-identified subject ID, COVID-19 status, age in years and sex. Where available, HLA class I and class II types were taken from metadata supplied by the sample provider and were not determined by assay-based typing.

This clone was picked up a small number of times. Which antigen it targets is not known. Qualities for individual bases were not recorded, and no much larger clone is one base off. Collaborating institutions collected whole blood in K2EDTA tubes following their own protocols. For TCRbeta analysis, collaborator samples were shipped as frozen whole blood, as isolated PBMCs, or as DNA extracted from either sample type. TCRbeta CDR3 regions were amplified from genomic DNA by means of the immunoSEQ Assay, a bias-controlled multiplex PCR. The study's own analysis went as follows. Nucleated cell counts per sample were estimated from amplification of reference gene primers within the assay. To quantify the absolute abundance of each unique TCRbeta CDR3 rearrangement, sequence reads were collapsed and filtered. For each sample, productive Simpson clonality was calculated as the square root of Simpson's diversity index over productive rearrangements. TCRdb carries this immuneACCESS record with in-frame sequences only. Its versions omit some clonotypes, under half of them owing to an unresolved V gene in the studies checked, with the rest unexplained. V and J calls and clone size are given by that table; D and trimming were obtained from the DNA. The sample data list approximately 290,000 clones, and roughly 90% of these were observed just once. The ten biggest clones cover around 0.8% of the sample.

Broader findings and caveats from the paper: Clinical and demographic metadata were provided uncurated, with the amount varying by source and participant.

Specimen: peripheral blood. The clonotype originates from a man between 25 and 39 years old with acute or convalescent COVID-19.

The DNA sequence is TGCGCCAGCAGCTTGTCGGAGACGAACACTGAAGCTTTCTTT. The resulting protein is CASSLSETNTEAFF. In this chain, TRBV5-1 is recombined with TRBJ1-1; no confident D gene assignment can be made. CDR1 and CDR2, per the germline V gene, are SGHRS and YFSETQ. Including the terminal cysteine and phenylalanine, the CDR3 comprises 14 residues. CDR3 DNA only is kept here, 42 bases in frame from base 1. V is pared back by 1 base and J by 1 base, with 8 bases lying between the germline termini.